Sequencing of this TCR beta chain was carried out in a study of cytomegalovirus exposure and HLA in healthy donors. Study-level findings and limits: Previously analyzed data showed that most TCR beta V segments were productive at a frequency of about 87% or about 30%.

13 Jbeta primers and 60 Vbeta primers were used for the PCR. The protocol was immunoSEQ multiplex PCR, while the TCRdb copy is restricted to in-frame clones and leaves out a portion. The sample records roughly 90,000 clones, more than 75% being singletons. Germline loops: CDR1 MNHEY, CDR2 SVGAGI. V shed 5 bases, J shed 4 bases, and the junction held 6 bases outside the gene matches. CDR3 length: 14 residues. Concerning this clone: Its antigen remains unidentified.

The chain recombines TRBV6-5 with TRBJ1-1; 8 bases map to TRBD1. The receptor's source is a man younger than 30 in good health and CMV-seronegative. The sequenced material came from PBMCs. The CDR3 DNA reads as TGTGCCAGCAGTGAAGTACAGGGGGGCACTGAAGCTTTCTTT. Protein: CASSEVQGGTEAFF.